One sample yielded the 8 T cell receptor beta chains listed below, sequenced in a study of T cells in localized non-small cell lung cancer. Clones were read by immunoSEQ multiplex PCR, and TCRdb kept only the in-frame ones, dropping some. The table has more than 30,000 clones, under 85% seen once. Sequencing used peripheral blood, obtained before any cancer treatment. The receptors come from a male donor older than 55 with stage II squamous cell lung carcinoma.

This rearrangement joins TRBV19 to TRBJ2-7; no clear D. This CDR3 has 12 amino acids. Germline V CDR1 and CDR2: LNHDA, SQIVND (reference sequence). As DNA, the CDR3 is TGTACGAATCCGGACGGATCCTACGAGCAGTACTTC. Protein: CTNPDGSYEQYF.

This chain connects TRBV7-2 to TRBJ1-2, with TRBD1 as a possible D gene (6 bases). CDR1 is SGHTA, CDR2 FQGNSA, per germline. V lost 5 bases, J lost 1 base, and 17 bases lay in between. This CDR3 region has 16 residues. The CDR3 loop reads CASSASDRSYNYGYTF. In DNA, the CDR3 is TGTGCCAGCAGCGCTTCGGACAGATCTTATAACTATGGCTACACCTTC. The whole variable domain, filled in from reference TRBV7-2 and TRBJ1-2, reads GAGVSQSPSNKVTEKGKDVELRCDPISGHTALYWYRQSLGQGLEFLIYFQGNSAPDKSGLPSDRFSAERTGGSVSTLTIQRTQQEDSAVYLCASSASDRSYNYGYTFGSGTRLTVV.

The rearrangement links TRBV9 to TRBJ2-2, with 10 bases fitting TRBD2. The trim removed 3 bases at V and 4 bases at J, leaving 6 bases unmatched. Germline V gene lookup returns CDR1 SGDLS and CDR2 YYNGEE. The length of the CDR3 is 16 residues. CDR3 in DNA: TGTGCCAGCAGCGCCTCTAGCGGGAGTACCACCGGGGAGCTGTTTTTT. It translates to CASSASSGSTTGELFF.

This clone has more than one count but fewer than ten. This sequence joins TRBV4-2 and TRBJ2-7; possibly TRBD1 or TRBD2 for D (5 bases each). Trimming shortened V by 10 bases and J by 2 bases, and 18 bases separated the two germline ends. CDR1 and CDR2 (germline): LGHNA, YNFKEQ. The CDR3 extends over 14 amino acids. The CDR3 is CATRRGVAAYEQYF. The CDR3, as DNA: TGTGCCACCCGGCGAGGGGTCGCGGCCTACGAGCAGTACTTC.

There are a few counts of this clone. This sequence joins TRBV7-9 and TRBJ2-7; D is possibly TRBD1 (6 bases). The CDR3 contains 12 residues. Trimming pared 4 bases from V and 6 bases from J, leaving 10 bases between. Germline CDR1 and CDR2: SEHNR and FQNEAQ (reference sequence). In nucleotides, the CDR3 is TGTGCCAGCAGCTACAGGGTGGGCGAGCAGTACTTC. This codes for CASSYRVGEQYF.

This clone was found a few times. The junction does not match germline at one end; this may be a read error. The CDR3 here is CASSSAGTGGKQPQHF. The CDR3 region has the DNA TGTGCCAGCAGCTCGGCCGGGACAGGGGGCAAGCAGCCCCAGCATTTT. The chain recombines TRBV7-2 with TRBJ1-5, with TRBD1 identical over 12 bases. The CDR3 consists of 16 residues. Germline V gene data show CDR1 as SGHTA and CDR2 as FQGNSA.

The chain recombines TRBV18 with TRBJ1-1, with D possibly matching TRBD1 (6 bases). The V gene's germline CDR1 is KGHSH and CDR2 LQKENI. This CDR3 is 17 amino acids long. Trimming cost V 2 bases and J 0 bases, with 16 bases left between them. CDR3 sequence reads: CASSPIAGATMNTEAFF. The CDR3 region has the DNA TGTGCCAGCTCACCAATCGCGGGGGCGACCATGAACACTGAAGCTTTCTTT.

This clone was seen repeatedly, ten times or more. J is TRBJ1-2 and V is TRBV11-2; possible D gene TRBD1, 6 bases. V was shortened by 5 bases and J by 4 bases, with 14 bases between the two germline ends. Germline loops: CDR1 SGHAT, CDR2 FQNNGV. This CDR3 has 14 amino acids. The CDR3 protein is CASSPWTESYGYTF. The CDR3 bases are TGTGCCAGCAGCCCCTGGACAGAGAGCTATGGCTACACCTTC.